Only one count was recorded for the clone carrying this T cell receptor (beta chain). Its antigen is as yet unknown. These data originate in a study of T-cell reconstitution after alpha-beta-depleted transplantation in children. Whole-study findings and limits: A year had passed since transplant, and T-cell counts and diversity by then came mostly from newly produced T cells. Certain patients had high TCRbeta diversity at day 60, and it came from recipient T cells and thymic progenitors that survived.

Unique molecular identifiers were used in preparing the TCRbeta library. MiXCR, applied by TCRdb to the PCR reads, yields one record per CDR3 protein. The sample yields around 500,000 distinct CDR3 sequences, about 21% seen once. After removal of 4 bases from V and 2 bases from J, the junction contained 5 bases not matched to a gene. The length of the CDR3 is 15 residues. Germline CDR1 SGHTA, CDR2 FQGTGA. The chain combines TRBV7-3 with TRBJ2-3, with 8 bases fitting TRBD2. The sequence was collected from a boy under two years old who had a stem cell transplant for acute myeloid leukemia, so the T cells may come from the graft donor. Material: PBMCs, mostly from graft donor cells, obtained 360 days after TCRalphabeta/CD19-depleted stem cell transplant. CDR3 loop: CASSSGGGSTDTQYF. CDR3 sequence (DNA): TGTGCCAGCAGCTCCGGGGGGGGTTCCACAGATACGCAGTATTTT.